These 13 T cell receptor beta chains originate from one sample sequenced in a study of cytomegalovirus exposure and HLA in healthy donors. Both 60 Vbeta primers and 13 Jbeta primers went into the PCR. The data were produced by immunoSEQ multiplex PCR, yet TCRdb's version contains in-frame clones alone and is incomplete. The profile shows approximately 77,000 clones, about 75% of them singletons. Sequenced sample: PBMCs. The receptor source for this set is a man aged 60-69 years in good health and CMV-seropositive.

V usage is TRBV27 and J usage is TRBJ1-2; TRBD1 aligns across 9 bases. The V gene's germline CDR1 is MNHEY and CDR2 SMNVEV (reference sequence). This CDR3 has 15 amino acids. J was trimmed by 2 bases and V by 5 bases; bases with no gene match: 6. In DNA form, the CDR3 reads TGTGCCAGCAGTCCTACAGGGGGCTCAAACTATGGCTACACCTTC. Translation gives CASSPTGGSNYGYTF.

V gene TRBV19 combines with J gene TRBJ1-5, with 7 bases lining up with TRBD1. V dropped 6 bases and J dropped 3; count of bases not matched to a gene: 5. The CDR3 extends over 14 amino acids. From germline, CDR1 is LNHDA and CDR2 SQIVND (reference sequence). The CDR3 nucleotides read TGTGCCAGTAGCTCGGGACAGCACAATCAGCCCCAGCATTTT. This codes for CASSSGQHNQPQHF.

The rearrangement uses TRBV10-1 and TRBJ1-1, with no clear D. This CDR3 has 13 residues. V lost 4 bases and J 0 bases, leaving 6 bases between the germline ends. CDR1 is WNHNN and CDR2 is SYGVQD in the germline V gene (reference sequence). The CDR3 protein is CASSGQLNTEAFF. For the CDR3, the DNA is TGCGCCAGCAGTGGCCAGTTGAACACTGAAGCTTTCTTT.

The chain recombines TRBV4-2 with TRBJ1-1; 7 bases are shared with TRBD1. The ends lost 2 bases at V and 5 bases at J; junction bases unmatched: 8. The CDR3 consists of 15 residues. From germline, CDR1 is LGHNA and CDR2 YNFKEQ. The CDR3 DNA reads as TGTGCCAGCAGCCAAACGACAGGGAAGGGGACTGAAGCTTTCTTT. Protein sequence: CASSQTTGKGTEAFF.

The V and J genes are TRBV7-8 and TRBJ2-2, with D perhaps matching TRBD1 (5 bases). V lost 5 bases to trimming and J lost 4 bases, with 14 bases between them. CDR1 is SGHVS, CDR2 FQNEAQ, per germline. There are 15 residues in the CDR3. CDR3 sequence (DNA): TGTGCCAGCAGCCTGCAGGGATCGGGCACCGGGGAGCTGTTTTTT. This sequence encodes CASSLQGSGTGELFF.

For this clone: This sample also contains other DNA sequences that code for the same CDR3. The chain combines TRBV18 with TRBJ1-1; TRBD1 matches at 7 bases. V was clipped by 3 bases and J by 4 bases; unmatched bases: 5. Germline assignment: CDR1 KGHSH and CDR2 LQKENI. The CDR3 covers 14 residues. Written as DNA, the CDR3 is TGTGCCAGCTCACCCAGACAGGGAGGCACTGAAGCTTTCTTT. Protein product: CASSPRQGGTEAFF.

V is TRBV2 and J is TRBJ2-5, with a weak D call TRBD2 (6 bases). The CDR3 spans 14 residues. Deletions cut 4 bases from V and 3 bases from J, with 12 bases between. Germline loops: CDR1 SNHLY, CDR2 FYNNEI. The CDR3, as DNA: TGTGCCAGCAGTGTGGGACTCACTAAAGAGACCCAGTACTTC. It encodes CASSVGLTKETQYF.

This chain links TRBV6-6 with TRBJ1-2; D might be TRBD1 (5 bases). V was trimmed by 0 bases and J by 3 bases, leaving 8 bases between them. CDR1 and CDR2 from the germline V gene are MNHNY and SVGAGI (reference sequence). This CDR3 spans 14 amino acids. Written as DNA, the CDR3 is TGTGCCAGCAGTTACTCGGGACTATACTATGGCTACACCTTC. Translated, it gives CASSYSGLYYGYTF.

The rearrangement links TRBV28 to TRBJ1-5; D remains unclear. Germline V gene lookup returns CDR1 MDHEN and CDR2 SYDVKM. V was pared by 4 bases and J by 0 bases, with 7 bases between. The CDR3 runs to 14 residues. The CDR3 bases are TGTGCCAGCAGTTCCCTTTATAGCAATCAGCCCCAGCATTTT. Amino acid sequence: CASSSLYSNQPQHF.

V is TRBV5-5 and J is TRBJ1-2, with D possibly matching TRBD1 (6 bases). Trimming shortened V by 5 bases and J by 2 bases, and 7 bases separated the two germline ends. CDR3 size: 12 residues. The germline V gene encodes CDR1 SGHKS and CDR2 YYEKEE (reference sequence). The CDR3 nucleotides read TGTGCCAGCAGAGGACAGAACTATGGCTACACCTTC. This sequence encodes CASRGQNYGYTF.

V and J are TRBV7-2 and TRBJ1-2; 9 bases agree with TRBD1. This CDR3 has 14 residues. CDR1 and CDR2 (germline): SGHTA, FQGNSA. Unmatched junction bases numbered 4, after V lost 2 bases and J lost 6 bases. The CDR3 nucleotides are TGTGCCAGCAGCTTATCGACAGGGGGGAATGGCTACACCTTC. Translated: CASSLSTGGNGYTF.

The chain links TRBV27 to TRBJ2-6; weak D call: TRBD2 (6 bases). Trimming removed 11 bases at V and 0 bases at J, with 17 bases between. This CDR3 is 16 amino acids long. Germline values: CDR1 MNHEY, CDR2 SMNVEV (reference sequence). The CDR3: CAAGFGGSSGANVLTF. The CDR3 DNA reads as TGTGCCGCAGGGTTCGGGGGTAGCTCTGGGGCCAACGTCCTGACTTTC.

The rearrangement uses TRBV15 and TRBJ2-7, with a possible D match to TRBD2 (5 bases). The CDR3 runs to 13 residues. Germline V gene data show CDR1 as LNHNV and CDR2 as YYDKDF (reference sequence). Trimming took off 1 base at V and 2 bases at J, with 6 bases between the two ends. CDR3: CATSRVGAYEQYF. DNA of the CDR3: TGTGCCACCAGCAGAGTCGGGGCCTACGAGCAGTACTTC.